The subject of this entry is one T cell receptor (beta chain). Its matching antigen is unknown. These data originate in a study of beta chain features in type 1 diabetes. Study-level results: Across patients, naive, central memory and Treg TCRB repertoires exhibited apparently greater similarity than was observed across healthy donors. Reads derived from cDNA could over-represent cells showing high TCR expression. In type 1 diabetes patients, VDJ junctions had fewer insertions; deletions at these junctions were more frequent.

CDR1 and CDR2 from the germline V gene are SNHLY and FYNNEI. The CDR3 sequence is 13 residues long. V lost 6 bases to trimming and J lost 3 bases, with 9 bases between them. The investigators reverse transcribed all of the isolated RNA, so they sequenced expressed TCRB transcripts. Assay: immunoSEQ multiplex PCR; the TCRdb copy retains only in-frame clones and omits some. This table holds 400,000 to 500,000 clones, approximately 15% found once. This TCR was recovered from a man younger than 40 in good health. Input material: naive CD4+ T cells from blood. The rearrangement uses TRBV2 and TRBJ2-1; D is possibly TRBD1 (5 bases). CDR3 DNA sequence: TGTGCCAGCAGAGGGGCGTACTACAATGAGCAGTTCTTC. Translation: CASRGAYYNEQFF.